This T cell receptor (beta chain) was observed in a study of early T cells in non-severe SARS-CoV-2 infection. Background on the study: Unpaired chains resulted from sequencing bulk RNA of unsorted whole blood.

Individual cDNA molecules each received unique molecular identifiers attached to them. In TCRdb, the 5' RACE reads were re-called with MiXCR into one record per CDR3 protein. Among around 77,000 distinct CDR3 sequences listed, about 12% were seen once. V shed 3 bases and J shed 7 bases, with 13 bases lying between them. The length of the CDR3 is 14 residues. The V gene's germline CDR1 is SNHLY and CDR2 FYNNEI. General study points: A preference for anti-spike CD8 responses marked VDJdb matching, which missed private and CD4 specificities.

This clonotype was seen a handful of times. Its antigen remains unknown. The rearrangement uses TRBV2 and TRBJ2-1; D remains ambiguous. Sequences were derived from whole blood, sampled at baseline. The TCR was taken from an adult who was a healthcare worker with PCR-confirmed SARS-CoV-2 infection or an uninfected control (not recorded which). The donor label of this sample is uncertain. The CDR3 nucleotides read TGTGCCAGCAGTGACCCAAGAGGTAATAATGAGCAGTTCTTC. It specifies CASSDPRGNNEQFF.